The clone carrying this TCR beta chain was counted between two and nine times. The data originate from a study of blood T cells in healthy people across ages. Primers used in a second PCR of about 6 to 11 cycles were a sample-barcoded 5' primer and a J-beta primer mix. TCRdb independently ran MiXCR on the 5' RACE reads; one entry per CDR3 protein. The table has 1.5 million to 2 million distinct CDR3 sequences, 40% to 55% seen once; the top ten hold 2% to 2.5%. CDR1 SGDLS and CDR2 YYNGEE come from the germline V gene. The CDR3 has 14 amino acids. With 6 bases removed from V and 3 bases from J, the gap between germline ends came to 13 bases.

The clonotype was recovered from a woman in her 40s in good health. The chain links TRBV9 to TRBJ2-1, with D perhaps assigned TRBD1 or TRBD2 (6 bases each). Sequencing input: blood. The CDR3 bases are TGTGCCAGCAATGGGGGGCTCGTCTACAATGAGCAGTTCTTC. Residues: CASNGGLVYNEQFF.